This entry is about one T cell receptor beta chain. The antigen is unknown. The data belong to a study of radiotherapy plus CTLA-4 blockade in lung cancer. On the study more broadly: The study recorded objective responses in around 18% of patients and disease control in 25% to 35%.

With ipilimumab providing CTLA-4 blockade, focal radiation was administered to patients who had chemo-refractory metastatic non-small-cell lung cancer. The CDR3 has 15 residues. V lost 6 bases and J 1 base, leaving 13 bases between the germline ends. In germline, CDR1 is SNHLY, CDR2 FYNNEI. The method was immunoSEQ multiplex PCR; TCRdb's version includes in-frame clones alone and lacks a portion of them. The sample includes about 99,000 clones, around 88% of them seen just once. Study-level results: Reported findings show early blood T cell clone dynamics, with interferon-beta, best predicted response. After treatment with radiotherapy plus ipilimumab, TCR clones that came from the tumor expanded in blood.

The TCR originated in a human donor with non-small cell lung cancer that progressed on radiotherapy plus ipilimumab. Sequences were derived from peripheral blood, sampled from a patient treated with radiotherapy plus ipilimumab. This chain links TRBV2 with TRBJ2-4, with D possibly being TRBD1 (5 bases). The CDR3 loop reads CASRTDSAAKNIQYF. CDR3 sequence (DNA): TGTGCCAGCAGAACAGACAGCGCCGCCAAAAACATTCAGTACTTC. The complete variable domain, with remaining parts taken from reference TRBV2 and TRBJ2-4, reads EPEVTQTPSHQVTQMGQEVILRCVPISNHLYFYWYRQILGQKVEFLVSFYNNEISEKSEIFDDQFSVERPDGSNFTLKIRSTKLEDSAMYFCASRTDSAAKNIQYFGAGTRLSVL.